Given below is one T cell receptor beta chain in context. Its binding antigen is unknown. No quality values exist for individual bases; no much larger clone is one base distant. V is shortened by 11 bases, J by 4 bases, and the region joining them spans 15 bases. The CDR3, cysteine through phenylalanine, is 12 amino acids long. The read is trimmed to its CDR3 DNA, 36 bases read in frame from base 1. Receptor amplification or capture employed 5' RACE. Sequenced on an Illumina HiSeq 2500. A second PCR of about 7 to 12 cycles was performed with a sample-barcoded 5' primer and a J-beta primer mix. Each TCR beta cDNA molecule received a unique molecular identifier from a template-switch 5' adaptor carrying 12 random nucleotides. Each sample yielded at least 2.5 million CDR3-containing paired-end reads. The Mint cDNA synthesis kit, primed by a TRBC-specific oligonucleotide, was used to synthesize first-strand cDNA from all RNA. Following uracil-DNA glycosylase treatment, all cDNA underwent a first 18-cycle PCR with the universal primers M1SS and BC2_uni_R. Turning to the authors' computational methods: Each sample was normalized by randomly selecting 1 million high-quality reads, each carrying a distinct molecular identifier. Instead of being binned into consensus sequences, reads that shared molecular identifiers were thrown out. MiTCR, with a Q25 quality threshold and the strictest error-elimination algorithm, was used for CDR3 identification, clonotype clustering and error correction. A nonparametric unseen species model using Euler transformation provided a lower-bound estimate of total TCR beta diversity. Using fastp at Q25 and MiXCR, TCRdb reprocessed the public reads and kept productive beta chains. CDR3 protein sequences are deduplicated, and each keeps its most common genes and DNA. The V and J calls were determined by TCRdb, not by the authors. Within this sample are approximately 960,000 distinct CDR3 sequences, with about 29% of them counted one time only. The top ten constitute 10% of the sample.

Donors were 39 systemically healthy Caucasian individuals from Russia aged roughly 6 to 100 years. Each donor gave approximately 9.4 milliliters of peripheral blood, drawn into EDTA-treated Vacutainer tubes. Ficoll-Paque density-gradient centrifugation was used to isolate PBMCs, with at least 6.5 million per sample. Total RNA, at least 5 micrograms per sample, was extracted from PBMCs with Trizol reagent. For every donor, flow cytometry on a PBMC aliquot measured the percentage of naive CD45RAhigh/CD27high T cells. This specimen comes from a study of blood T cells in healthy people across ages (dated by TCRdb to the mid-2010s). Describing the broader study: Template switching captured roughly one uniquely barcoded TCR beta cDNA molecule per two T cells in model experiments. Four age groups were formed from the donors: young (average about 16 years), middle-aged (more than 35), aged (roughly 58) and long-lived (less than 85). The study measured age-related changes in TCR beta repertoire diversity using deep sequencing normalized with unique cDNA molecular identifiers. Using the same blood draw, the study looked at two additional independent replicas of 1 million unique cDNA reads for two donors, one aged 18 to 30 and the other aged 80 or older. The study at large found these results: Conclusive comparison of naive and antigen-experienced compartments was prevented by the profiling of bulk unsorted PBMCs. The CMV infection status of donors was not known, potentially confounding age-related changes in expanded clonotypes. Total diversity estimates from one million sequenced T cells were considered lower bounds and underestimates. Compared with the aged group, more naive CD4+ T cells, fewer expanded clones and increased TCR diversity were shown by the long-lived group, suggesting age selection. A strong correlation was found between observed TCR beta diversity and the percentage of naive T cells measured by flow cytometry. Observed TCR beta diversity per million T cells fell roughly linearly with age, and a significant reduction was already apparent by age around 39.

These data also formed part of another study, on T cells of mothers and their children. The second paper states: Donors were nine systemically healthy Caucasian individuals: three mothers and their six children. cDNA synthesis used all of the extracted RNA, with approximately 1.4 ug of RNA in each 15 ul reaction. Sample barcodes and 2-4 random nucleotides were added via the M1S primer in the second PCR. More than 9 million TCR beta CDR3 reads were obtained from each mother, and about 3 million reads were obtained from each child. Thymic selection shapes the output of TCR recombination in a similar way in related and unrelated pairs, and inherited differences have a minor effect. Related mother-child pairs always showed normalized repertoire overlap that was slightly higher than in unrelated mother-child pairs, though the difference was never significant. No persistent microchimeric T cell clones were found, with a detection sensitivity of roughly 92 clones per million clonotypes. To look for features that set related mother-child pairs apart from unrelated individuals, the researchers ran deep NGS to compare the TCR beta repertoires of mothers and children. On average, the children were approximately 11 +/- 4 years old, while the mothers were approximately 40 +/- 4 years old. After adapters were ligated using NEBNext reagents, the libraries underwent 100+100 nt paired-end sequencing on an Illumina HiSeq 2000. Mother and child libraries were prepared a month apart and sequenced in separate runs to prevent cross-contamination. Between 500,000 and 2,000,000 distinct TCR beta clonotypes were identified per donor. Naive TCR beta clonotypes were estimated from low-frequency clonotypes matched to each donor's FACS-determined naive share, without sorting.

The sequenced material came from blood. The V and J genes are TRBV12-3 or TRBV12-4 and TRBJ2-7; confidence is insufficient to name the D gene. This clonotype was obtained from a woman aged 40 to 49 in good health. The DNA sequence follows: TGTGCCTGGAGTGGCCTATCTTACGAGCAGTACTTC. This sequence encodes CAWSGLSYEQYF.